This TCR beta chain was captured by sequencing in a study of blood T cells in healthy people across ages (dated by TCRdb to 2013 to 2016). For the study in its entirety: In model experiments, template switching captured roughly one uniquely barcoded TCR beta cDNA molecule for every two T cells. To track age-related changes in TCR beta repertoire diversity, the study relied on deep sequencing normalized with unique cDNA molecular identifiers. The donors were divided into four age groups: young (average roughly 17 years), middle-aged (roughly 42), aged (62) and long-lived (about 79). To avoid experimental bias, donors of different ages were randomly spread across the sequencing lanes. For two donors (one aged 18 to 30 and one aged 80 or older), the study analyzed two additional independent replicas of 1 million unique cDNA reads from the same blood draw.

What the work shows at the level of the full study, not this receptor alone: Conclusive comparison of naive and antigen-experienced compartments was prevented by the profiling of bulk unsorted PBMCs. There was a strong correlation between observed TCR beta diversity and the percentage of naive T cells measured by flow cytometry. Because the CMV infection status of the donors was unknown, age-related changes in expanded clonotypes may potentially have been confounded. As age increased, observed TCR beta diversity per million T cells dropped in a roughly linear way, and a significant reduction was already evident by age 40. Estimates of total diversity from one million sequenced T cells were regarded as lower bounds and underestimates. Compared with the aged group, more naive CD4+ T cells, fewer expanded clones and increased TCR diversity were shown by the long-lived group, suggesting age selection.

About this clonotype: Its binding antigen is unknown. The junction departs from germline at one end; a sequencing error may be responsible.

The method behind the library was 5' RACE. Sequencing instrument: Illumina HiSeq 2500. A second PCR of roughly 7 to 11 cycles was run with a J-beta primer mix and a sample-barcoded 5' primer. A unique molecular identifier was introduced onto each TCR beta cDNA molecule by a template-switch 5' adaptor carrying 12 random nucleotides. Each sample yielded at least 3 million CDR3-containing paired-end reads. First-strand cDNA was synthesized from all RNA with the Mint cDNA synthesis kit, primed by a TRBC-specific oligonucleotide. All cDNA was treated with uracil-DNA glycosylase and then went through a first 18-cycle PCR with the universal primers M1SS and BC2_uni_R. As for how the authors treated the data: For normalization, 1 million high-quality reads were randomly selected from each sample, with every read carrying a distinct molecular identifier. Reads with shared molecular identifiers were discarded instead of being binned into consensus sequences. CDR3 identification, clonotype clustering and error correction used MiTCR with a Q25 quality threshold and the strictest error-elimination algorithm. A nonparametric unseen species model with Euler transformation was used to estimate a lower bound on total TCR beta diversity. TCRdb redid the processing of the public reads, applying fastp at Q25 and MiXCR, and retained in-frame beta chains. One record per CDR3 amino acid sequence lists the most common genes and DNA. The V and J calls, along with clone size, are taken from TCRdb and not from the paper's own processing. The sample table shows 700,000 or so distinct CDR3 sequences, and about a fifth are seen once. The ten largest clones represent about 22% of the sample.

Donors were roughly 40 systemically healthy Caucasian individuals from Russia aged about 6 to 100 years. Each donor gave 9.5 to 10 milliliters of peripheral blood, drawn into EDTA-treated Vacutainer tubes. PBMCs were isolated by Ficoll-Paque density-gradient centrifugation, with at least 7 million obtained per sample. Total RNA, at least 5.5 micrograms per sample, was extracted from PBMCs with Trizol reagent. The percentages of naive CD45RAhigh/CD27high T cells were determined by flow cytometry on a PBMC aliquot from every donor. The sequence was collected from a man aged 65-85 years in good health. The sample comprised blood.

The bases read TGTGCCAGCAGTCAACGACTATTCCTTAGAACAGATACGGAGTATTTT. Protein translation: CASSQRLFLRTDTEYF. The chain links TRBV12-3 or TRBV12-4 with TRBJ2-3, with TRBD2 perhaps the D gene, on 5 matching bases. The CDR3, from cysteine to phenylalanine, totals 16 residues. Kept here is only the CDR3 DNA, which spans 48 bases and is read in frame from base 1.